This TCR beta chain emerged from a study of blood T cell repertoires in COVID-19. As for the study in general: Donors in the United States, Italy and Spain gave samples during acute or convalescent COVID-19. From T cells, B-cell-depleted T cells, or PBMCs came the material, which was cDNA or gDNA.

Methods used by the authors: Amplification of reference gene primers was used by the study to estimate nucleated cell counts. Assay used: immunoSEQ multiplex PCR; TCRdb lists only in-frame clones, some missing. That table gives V, J and clone size, and the DNA gave D and trimming. The sample carries about 120,000 clones, 78% recorded once. Between the trimmed V and J ends, which lost 5 bases and 1 base, there was a span of 14 bases. The germline V gene encodes CDR1 ENHRY and CDR2 SYGVKD. The CDR3 runs to 15 residues. This clone was seen more than once but under ten times. The sequenced material came from peripheral blood. The V and J genes are TRBV10-3 and TRBJ1-1; D not certain. This clonotype originated in a man in his 70s with acute or convalescent COVID-19. DNA of the CDR3: TGTGCCATCAGTTCTCAGCGGCAGCGGAACACTGAAGCTTTCTTT. Amino acid sequence: CAISSQRQRNTEAFF.